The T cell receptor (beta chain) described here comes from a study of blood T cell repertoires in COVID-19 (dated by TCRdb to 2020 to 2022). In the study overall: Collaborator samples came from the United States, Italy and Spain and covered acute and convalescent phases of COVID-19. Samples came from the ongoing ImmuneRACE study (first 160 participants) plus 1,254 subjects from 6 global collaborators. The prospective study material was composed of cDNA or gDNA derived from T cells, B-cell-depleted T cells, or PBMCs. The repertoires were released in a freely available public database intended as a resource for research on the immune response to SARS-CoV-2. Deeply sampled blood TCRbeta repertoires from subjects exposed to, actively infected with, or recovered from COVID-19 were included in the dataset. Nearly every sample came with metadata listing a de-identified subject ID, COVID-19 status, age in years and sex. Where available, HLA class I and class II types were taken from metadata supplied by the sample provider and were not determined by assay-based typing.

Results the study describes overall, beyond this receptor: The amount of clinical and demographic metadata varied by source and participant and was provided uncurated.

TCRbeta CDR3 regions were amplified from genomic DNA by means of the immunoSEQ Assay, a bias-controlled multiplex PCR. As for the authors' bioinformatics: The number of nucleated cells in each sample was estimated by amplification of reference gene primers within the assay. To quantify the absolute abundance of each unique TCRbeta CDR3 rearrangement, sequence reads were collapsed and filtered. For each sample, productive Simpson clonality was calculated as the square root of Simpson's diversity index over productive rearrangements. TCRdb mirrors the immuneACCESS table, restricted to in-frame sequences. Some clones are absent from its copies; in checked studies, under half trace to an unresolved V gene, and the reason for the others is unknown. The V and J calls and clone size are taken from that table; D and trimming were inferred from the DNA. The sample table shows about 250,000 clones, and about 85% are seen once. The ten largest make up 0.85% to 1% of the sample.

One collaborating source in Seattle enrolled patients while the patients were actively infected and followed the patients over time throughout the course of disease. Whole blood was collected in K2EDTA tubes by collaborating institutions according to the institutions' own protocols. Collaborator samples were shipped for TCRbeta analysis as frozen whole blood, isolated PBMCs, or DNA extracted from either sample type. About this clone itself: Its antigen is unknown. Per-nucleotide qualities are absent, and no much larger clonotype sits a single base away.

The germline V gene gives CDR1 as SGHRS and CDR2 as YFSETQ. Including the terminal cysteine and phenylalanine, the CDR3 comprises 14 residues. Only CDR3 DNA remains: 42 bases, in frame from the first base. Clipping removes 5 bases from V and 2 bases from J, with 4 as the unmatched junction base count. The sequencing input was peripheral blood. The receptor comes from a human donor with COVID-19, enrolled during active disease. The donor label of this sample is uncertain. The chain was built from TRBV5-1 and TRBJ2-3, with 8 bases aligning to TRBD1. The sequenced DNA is TGCGCCAGCAGGGCGGACAGGGTCACAGATACGCAGTATTTT. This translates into CASRADRVTDTQYF.